This T cell receptor beta chain derives from a study of cytomegalovirus exposure and HLA in healthy donors. Overall study results and limits: A classifier reportedly called cytomegalovirus status with high sensitivity and specificity. Among TCR sequences, most were rare, though some public TCRs appeared in many donors. Approximately 17,000 TCR beta sequences were associated with HLA alleles at 0.05 false discovery rate in a later analysis. Among immune exposure information, only CMV serostatus was available.

PCR was performed using 60 Vbeta and 13 Jbeta primers. Using immunoSEQ multiplex PCR, the repertoire was profiled, and TCRdb retains in-frame clones only, with some absent. The table has 110,000 to 150,000 clones, roughly 80% seen once. In regard to this clone: The antigen is not known.

The V gene's germline CDR1 is GTSNPN and CDR2 SVGIG (reference sequence). The J segment lost 7 bases and the V segment lost 4 bases, leaving 11 bases of the junction unmatched. There are 14 residues in the CDR3. The sample taken for sequencing was PBMCs. The TCR was taken from a male donor in good health and CMV-seronegative. V usage is TRBV30 and J usage is TRBJ1-2; TRBD1 matches at 8 bases. As DNA, the CDR3 is TGTGCCTGGAAAATCTCAGGGGGCCGGGGTGGCTACACCTTC. Protein product: CAWKISGGRGGYTF. Using reference TRBV30 and TRBJ1-2 for the parts outside the CDR3, the full variable domain is SQTIHQWPATLVQPVGSPLSLECTVEGTSNPNLYWYRQAAGRGLQLLFYSVGIGQISSEVPQNLSASRPQDRQFILSSKKLLLSDSGFYLCAWKISGGRGGYTFGSGTRLTVV.